This entry describes one T cell receptor (beta chain). The antigen it recognizes is unknown. Per-base quality was not reported, and no clone a single base away is much larger than it. RNA was extracted with the RNeasy kit and roughly 0.5 to 1 ug was reverse transcribed using random hexamers. TCR beta CDR3 regions were amplified with the immunoSEQ multiplex PCR assay covering 54 Vbeta and 13 Jbeta segments. Bias from PCR amplification was corrected by using a synthetic template baseline for primer optimization and for computational correction. Per the original workflow: Reads were annotated to V, D and J genes according to IMGT and were analyzed with immunoSEQ Analyzer, with only productive sequences retained. Clonality was computed as one minus Shannon entropy normalized by log2 of the number of productive unique sequences. Public and private clones were assessed among the 100 most prevalent clones of each patient and control. Clones were defined as Susac-specific if absent from the healthy and MS cohorts, from approximately 1,100 published viral clones and from other ImmuneACCESS disease sequences. TCRdb reprocessed the public reads (quality trimming at Q25 with fastp, clone calling with MiXCR) and kept in-frame beta chains. Every CDR3 protein is listed once, alongside the most common genes and DNA of its rows. The V and J calls follow TCRdb's processing rather than the paper's. The sample includes 70,000 to 100,000 distinct CDR3 sequences, with roughly 95% observed a single time. The top ten clonotypes cover more than 0.35% of the sample.

These data belong to a study of CD8 T cells in Susac syndrome (dated by TCRdb to 2018 to 2020). In terms of the full investigation: Of the Susac syndrome patients who were sequenced, more than five had clinically active disease and eight were in clinical remission. Susac syndrome patients were therapy-naive, on corticosteroids (some also receiving IVIg), or on IVIg alone at blood withdrawal. The study used repertoire sequencing to test whether antigen drove CD8+ T cell activation and differentiation in Susac syndrome. The clonality of the CD8+ T cell repertoire was compared across 12 healthy donors, some 14 Susac syndrome patients and around 16 multiple sclerosis patients. Study-level results and caveats: Clonal expansion was seen in Susac syndrome CD8+ repertoires, peaking in CD8+ TEMRA cells and being greater in clinically active patients than in remitting ones. About 15 Susac-specific public clones were identified in the total CD8+ repertoire, and 5 or 6 Susac-specific public clones were identified in the CD8+ TEMRA repertoire. The number of individuals in the TCR sequencing and HLA analysis was recognized as being relatively small.

High-throughput TCR beta sequencing profiled peripheral blood CD8+ and CD4+ T cells from healthy donors, Susac syndrome patients and multiple sclerosis patients. Recently defined diagnostic criteria for definite or probable disease were met by the Susac syndrome patients. CD8+ TEMRA cells were enriched by FACS, while bulk CD8+ and CD4+ T cells were purified by magnetic negative isolation. Blood was collected in EDTA tubes and processed within 24 hours, with PBMCs isolated through density gradient centrifugation. PBMCs intended for TCR sequencing were cryopreserved in liquid nitrogen and were subsequently thawed in a 37 degrees C water bath. A purity of at least 90% was achieved for sorted or isolated CD4+, CD8+ and CD8+ TEMRA cells. This clonotype was obtained from a human donor with Susac syndrome. Sequencing used CD8+ T cells from PBMCs.

The bases are TGCGCCAGCAGCCAAGTGGGACAGGGATGGAGGAATGAGCAGTTCTTC. Its coded protein is CASSQVGQGWRNEQFF. The V and J genes are TRBV4-3 and TRBJ2-1; TRBD1 matches 9 bases in the middle. CDR1 and CDR2 were assigned from the germline V gene as LGHNA and YSLEER. V trim: 1 base; J trim: 7 bases; unmatched bases: 8. There are 16 amino acids in the CDR3, from cysteine to phenylalanine inclusive. The entry retains the CDR3 DNA only, 48 bases that are in frame from base 1.